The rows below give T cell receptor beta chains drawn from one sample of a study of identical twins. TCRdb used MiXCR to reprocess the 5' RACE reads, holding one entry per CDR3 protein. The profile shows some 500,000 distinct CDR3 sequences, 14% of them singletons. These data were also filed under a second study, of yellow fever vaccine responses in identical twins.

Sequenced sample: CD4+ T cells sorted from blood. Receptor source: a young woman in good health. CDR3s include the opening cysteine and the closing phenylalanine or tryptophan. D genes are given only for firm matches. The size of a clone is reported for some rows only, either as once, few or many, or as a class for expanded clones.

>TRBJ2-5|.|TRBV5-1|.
TGCGCCAGCAGCCGAACCGGGAGCTCGGAAGAGACCCAGTACTTC
CASSRTGSSEETQYF
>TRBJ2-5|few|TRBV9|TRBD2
TGTGCCAGCAGCCCCGGGTTGACTAGCGGGGGGGCCGGGGAGACCCAGTACTTC
CASSPGLTSGGAGETQYF
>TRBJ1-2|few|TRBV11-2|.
TGTGCCAGCAGCCCCCGTTGGGGGTCGTCCGCTAACTATGGCTACACCTTC
CASSPRWGSSANYGYTF
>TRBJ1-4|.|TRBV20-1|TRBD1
TGCAGTGCTAGCGGGGACAGTATTAATGAAAAACTGTTTTTT
CSASGDSINEKLFF
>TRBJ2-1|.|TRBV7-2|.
TGTGCCAGCAGCTTAAGCCCACTCAACAATGAGCAGTTCTTC
CASSLSPLNNEQFF
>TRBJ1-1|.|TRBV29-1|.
TGCAGCGTAGGGGGACCCACTGAAGCTTTCTTT
CSVGGPTEAFF
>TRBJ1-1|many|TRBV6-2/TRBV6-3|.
TGTGCCAGCAAGTTTGGACCGTCGAACACTGAAGCTTTCTTT
CASKFGPSNTEAFF
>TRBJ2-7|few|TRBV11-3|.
TGTGCCAGCAGCTTAGATGGACCCACACAGGAGCAGTACTTC
CASSLDGPTQEQYF
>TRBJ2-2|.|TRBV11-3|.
TGTGCCAGCAGCGAAGCCCGCTTGAAGAACACCGGGGAGCTGTTTTTT
CASSEARLKNTGELFF
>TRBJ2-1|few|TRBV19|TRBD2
TGTGCCAGTAGTATACAGGCGGGAGTTCGGTACAATGAGCAGTTCTTC
CASSIQAGVRYNEQFF
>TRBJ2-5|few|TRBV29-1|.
TGCAGCGTTGCAATAAACCAAGAGACCCAGTACTTC
CSVAINQETQYF
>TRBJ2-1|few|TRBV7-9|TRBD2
TGTGCCAGCAGCGAGAAGCGGGGAACCAACAATGAGCAGTTCTTC
CASSEKRGTNNEQFF
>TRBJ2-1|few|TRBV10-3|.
TGTGCCATCAGTGAATCCTACAATGAGCAGTTCTTC
CAISESYNEQFF
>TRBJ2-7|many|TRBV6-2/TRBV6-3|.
TGTGCCAGCAGTTACGCAACTAGGCTCCTCGAGCAGTACTTC
CASSYATRLLEQYF
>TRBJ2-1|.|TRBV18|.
TGTGCCAGCTCAGCGCTGGGGCAGCTCTACAATGAGCAGTTCTTC
CASSALGQLYNEQFF